This T cell receptor (beta chain) was captured by sequencing in a study of blood T cell repertoires in COVID-19 (dated by TCRdb to 2019 to 2021). With regard to the full study: Samples from collaborators originated in the United States, Italy and Spain and spanned both the acute and convalescent phases of COVID-19. Where HLA class I and class II types were available, the types were taken from metadata supplied by the sample provider, not from assay-based typing. Nearly every sample came with metadata listing a de-identified subject ID, COVID-19 status, age in years and sex. Samples were obtained from the ongoing ImmuneRACE study (first 160 participants) and from about 1,300 subjects provided by 6 global collaborators. The material from the prospective study consisted of cDNA or gDNA derived from T cells, B-cell-depleted T cells, or PBMCs. Deeply sampled blood TCRbeta repertoires from subjects exposed to, actively infected with, or recovered from COVID-19 were included in the dataset. The repertoires were released in a freely available public database intended as a resource for research on the immune response to SARS-CoV-2. Study-wide findings and limitations: The amount of clinical and demographic metadata varied by source and participant and was provided uncurated.

TCRbeta CDR3 regions were amplified from genomic DNA using the immunoSEQ Assay, a bias-controlled multiplex PCR. In the source study's methods: The number of nucleated cells in each sample was estimated by amplification of reference gene primers within the assay. Sequence reads were collapsed and filtered to measure the absolute abundance of every unique TCRbeta CDR3 rearrangement. For each sample, productive Simpson clonality was calculated as the square root of Simpson's diversity index across productive rearrangements. Sourced from immuneACCESS, this table was stored by TCRdb with only in-frame sequences that have V and J called. A share of the clones is absent; for the studies checked, an unresolved V gene accounts for under half, and the remainder has no known explanation. That table furnishes V, J and clone size, whereas the DNA furnished D and trimming. The sample yields about 150,000 clones; around 82% were counted once. Approximately 7% of the sample is in the top ten clones.

Note on this clone: The clone's antigen remains unknown. Within one base of it there is no much larger clone, and no base qualities were kept.

Inclusive of the bounding cysteine and phenylalanine, the CDR3 is 12 residues long. The sequence is cut down to CDR3 DNA, 36 bases in frame from base 1. V gives up 4 bases and J gives up 3 bases, and the segment between their germline ends measures 6 bases. From a lookup of the germline V gene, CDR1 and CDR2 are MDHEN and SYDVKM. One collaborating source in Seattle enrolled patients during active infection and followed them longitudinally through the course of disease. The collaborating institutions used their own protocols to collect whole blood in K2EDTA tubes. Collaborator samples were shipped for TCRbeta analysis as frozen whole blood, isolated PBMCs, or DNA extracted from either sample type.

The chain is made from TRBV28 and TRBJ2-5; the D gene is not confidently resolved. The sequenced sample consisted of peripheral blood. The sequence derives from a man older than 75 with COVID-19, enrolled during active disease. The CDR3 protein sequence reads: CASSSSEETQYF. The sequenced DNA is TGTGCCAGCAGTTCCAGCGAAGAGACCCAGTACTTC.